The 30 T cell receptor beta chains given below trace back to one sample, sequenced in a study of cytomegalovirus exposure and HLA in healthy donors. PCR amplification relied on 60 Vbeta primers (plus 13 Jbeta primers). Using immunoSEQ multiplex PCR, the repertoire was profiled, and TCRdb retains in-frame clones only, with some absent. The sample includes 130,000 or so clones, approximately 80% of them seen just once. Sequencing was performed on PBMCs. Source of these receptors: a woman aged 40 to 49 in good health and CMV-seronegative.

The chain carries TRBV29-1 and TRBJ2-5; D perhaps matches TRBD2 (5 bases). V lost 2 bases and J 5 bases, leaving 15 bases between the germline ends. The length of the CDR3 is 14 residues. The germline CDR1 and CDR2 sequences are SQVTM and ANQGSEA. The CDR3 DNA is TGCAGCGTTGAAACGAGGGCTAGACGGGAGACCCAGTACTTC. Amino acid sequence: CSVETRARRETQYF.

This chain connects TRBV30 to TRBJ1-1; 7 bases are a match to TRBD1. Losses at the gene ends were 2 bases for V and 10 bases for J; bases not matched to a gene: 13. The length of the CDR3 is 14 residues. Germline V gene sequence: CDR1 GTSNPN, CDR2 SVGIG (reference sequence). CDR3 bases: TGTGCCTGGAGTACCCGACAGGGCGGTGATGGAGCTTTCTTT. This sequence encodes CAWSTRQGGDGAFF.

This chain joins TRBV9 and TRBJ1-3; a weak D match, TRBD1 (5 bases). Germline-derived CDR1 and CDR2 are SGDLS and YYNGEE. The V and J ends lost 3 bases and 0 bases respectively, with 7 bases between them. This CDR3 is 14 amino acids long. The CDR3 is CASSGQSSGNTIYF. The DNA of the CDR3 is TGTGCCAGCAGCGGACAGAGCTCTGGAAACACCATATATTTT. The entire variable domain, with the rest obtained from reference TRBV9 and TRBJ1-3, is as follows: DSGVTQTPKHLITATGQRVTLRCSPRSGDLSVYWYQQSLDQGLQFLIQYYNGEERAKGNILERFSAQQFPDLHSELNLSSLELGDSALYFCASSGQSSGNTIYFGEGSWLTVV.

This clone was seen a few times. In DNA form, the CDR3 reads TGCGCCAGCAGCCAAGGCGCGTCCCGCGTCACCTACGAGCAGTACTTC. Translated: CASSQGASRVTYEQYF. V usage is TRBV4-3 and J usage is TRBJ2-7; D is unclear. Germline values: CDR1 LGHNA, CDR2 YSLEER. This CDR3 spans 16 amino acids. Trimming stripped 1 base from V and 2 bases from J, with 15 bases between.

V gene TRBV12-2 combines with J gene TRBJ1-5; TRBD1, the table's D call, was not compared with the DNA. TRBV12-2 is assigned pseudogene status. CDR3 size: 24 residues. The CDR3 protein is CASRLRRGSRTTGTGVYSNQPQHF. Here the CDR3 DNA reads TGTGCAAGTCGCCTAAGAAGGGGATCCAGGACGACCGGGACAGGGGTTTATAGCAATCAGCCCCAGCATTTT.

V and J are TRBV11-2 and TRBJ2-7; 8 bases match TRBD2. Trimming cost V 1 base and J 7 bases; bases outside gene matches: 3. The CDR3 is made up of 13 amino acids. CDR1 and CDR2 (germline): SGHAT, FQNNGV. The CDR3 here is CASSLGAGGEQYF. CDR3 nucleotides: TGTGCCAGCAGCTTAGGCGCGGGGGGAGAGCAGTACTTC.

CDR3 amino acids: CASSQDQGLGNQPQHF. DNA of the CDR3: TGCGCCAGCAGCCAAGATCAGGGATTGGGGAATCAGCCCCAGCATTTT. The genes are TRBV4-3 and TRBJ1-5; D perhaps matches TRBD1 (5 bases). The CDR3 is made up of 16 amino acids. Germline loops: CDR1 LGHNA, CDR2 YSLEER. Trimming pared 0 bases from V and 4 bases from J, leaving 13 bases between.

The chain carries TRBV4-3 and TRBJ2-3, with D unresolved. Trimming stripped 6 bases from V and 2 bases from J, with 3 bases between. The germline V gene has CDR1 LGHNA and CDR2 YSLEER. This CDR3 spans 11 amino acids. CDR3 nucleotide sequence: TGCGCCAGCAGTTACACAGATACGCAGTATTTT. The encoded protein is CASSYTDTQYF.

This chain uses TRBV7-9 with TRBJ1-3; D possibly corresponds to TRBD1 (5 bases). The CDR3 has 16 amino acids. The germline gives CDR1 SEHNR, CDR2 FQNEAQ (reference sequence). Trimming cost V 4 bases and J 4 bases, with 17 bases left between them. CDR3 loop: CASSSPMGQWGNTIYF. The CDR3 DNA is TGTGCCAGCAGCTCCCCCATGGGGCAGTGGGGAAACACCATATATTTT.

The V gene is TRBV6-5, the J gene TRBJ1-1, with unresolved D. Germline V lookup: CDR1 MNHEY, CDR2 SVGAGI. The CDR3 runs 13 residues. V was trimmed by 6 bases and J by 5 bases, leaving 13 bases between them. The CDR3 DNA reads TGTGCCAGCAGGGCAGAGGGAATAACTGAAGCTTTCTTT. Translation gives CASRAEGITEAFF.

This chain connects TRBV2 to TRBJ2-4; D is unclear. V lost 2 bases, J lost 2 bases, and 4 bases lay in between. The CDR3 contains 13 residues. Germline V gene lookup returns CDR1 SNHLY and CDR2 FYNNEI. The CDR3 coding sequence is TGTGCCAGCAGTGAAAACTCCAAAAACATTCAGTACTTC. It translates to CASSENSKNIQYF.

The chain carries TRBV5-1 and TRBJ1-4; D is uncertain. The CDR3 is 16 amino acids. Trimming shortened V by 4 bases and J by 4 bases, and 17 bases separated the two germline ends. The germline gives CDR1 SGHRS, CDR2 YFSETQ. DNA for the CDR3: TGCGCCAGCAGCAAGGAAGGTCTTCGGGGTAATGAAAAACTGTTTTTT. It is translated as CASSKEGLRGNEKLFF.

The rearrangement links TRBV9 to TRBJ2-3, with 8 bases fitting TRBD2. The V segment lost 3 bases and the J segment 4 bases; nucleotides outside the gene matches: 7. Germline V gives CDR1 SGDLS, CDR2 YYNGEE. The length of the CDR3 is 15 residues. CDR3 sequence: CASSAGGAPPDTQYF. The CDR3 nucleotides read TGTGCCAGCAGCGCCGGGGGGGCCCCCCCAGATACGCAGTATTTT.

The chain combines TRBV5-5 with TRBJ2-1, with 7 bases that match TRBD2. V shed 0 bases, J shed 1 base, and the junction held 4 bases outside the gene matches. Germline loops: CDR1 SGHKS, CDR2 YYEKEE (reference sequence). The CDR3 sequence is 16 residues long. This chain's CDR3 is CASSLEWGGSYNEQFF. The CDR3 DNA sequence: TGTGCCAGCAGCTTGGAGTGGGGGGGGTCCTACAATGAGCAGTTCTTC.

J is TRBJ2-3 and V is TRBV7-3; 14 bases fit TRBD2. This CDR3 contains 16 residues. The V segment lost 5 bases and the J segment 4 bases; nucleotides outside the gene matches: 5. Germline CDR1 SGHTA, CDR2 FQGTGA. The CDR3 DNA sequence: TGTGCCAGCAGCAGACTGACTAGCGGGGGGGCAGATACGCAGTATTTT. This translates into CASSRLTSGGADTQYF.

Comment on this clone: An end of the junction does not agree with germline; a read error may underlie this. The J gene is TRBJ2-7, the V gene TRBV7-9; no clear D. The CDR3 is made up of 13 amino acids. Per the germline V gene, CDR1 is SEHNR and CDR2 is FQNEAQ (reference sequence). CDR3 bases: TGTTCCAGCAGCTTAGACTCCCGCGGCGGGCAGTACTTC. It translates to CSSSLDSRGGQYF. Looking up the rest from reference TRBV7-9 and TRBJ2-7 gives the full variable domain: DTGVSQNPRHKITKRGQNVTFRCDPISEHNRLYWYRQTLGQGPEFLTYFQNEAQLEKSRLLSDRFSAERPKGSFSTLEIQRTEQGDSAMYLCSSSLDSRGGQYFGPGTRLTVT.

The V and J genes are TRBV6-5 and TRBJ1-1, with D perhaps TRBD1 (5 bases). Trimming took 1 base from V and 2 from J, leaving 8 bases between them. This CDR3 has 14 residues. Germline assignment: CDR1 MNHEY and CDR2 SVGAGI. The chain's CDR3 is CASSYYQGNTEAFF. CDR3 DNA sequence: TGTGCCAGCAGTTACTACCAGGGCAACACTGAAGCTTTCTTT.

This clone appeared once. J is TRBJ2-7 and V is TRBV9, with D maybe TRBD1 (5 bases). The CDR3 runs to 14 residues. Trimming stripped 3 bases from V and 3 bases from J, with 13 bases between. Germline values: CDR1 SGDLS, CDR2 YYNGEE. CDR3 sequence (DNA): TGTGCCAGCAGCGCGCAGGGCCTGAGCTACGAGCAGTACTTC. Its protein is CASSAQGLSYEQYF.

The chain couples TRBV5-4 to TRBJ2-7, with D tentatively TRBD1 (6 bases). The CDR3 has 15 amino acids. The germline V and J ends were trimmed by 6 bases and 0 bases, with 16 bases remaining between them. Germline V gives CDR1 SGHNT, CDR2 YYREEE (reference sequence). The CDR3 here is CASIGRDKSSYEQYF. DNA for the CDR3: TGTGCCAGCATCGGCCGGGACAAATCCTCCTACGAGCAGTACTTC.

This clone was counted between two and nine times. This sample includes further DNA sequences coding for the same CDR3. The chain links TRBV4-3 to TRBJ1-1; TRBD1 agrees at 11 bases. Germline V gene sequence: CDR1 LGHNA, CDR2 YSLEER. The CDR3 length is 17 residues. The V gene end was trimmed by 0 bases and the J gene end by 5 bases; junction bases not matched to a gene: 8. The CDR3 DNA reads TGCGCCAGCAGCCAAGATGGAGGGACAGGGGGAAGAACTGAAGCTTTCTTT. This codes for CASSQDGGTGGRTEAFF.

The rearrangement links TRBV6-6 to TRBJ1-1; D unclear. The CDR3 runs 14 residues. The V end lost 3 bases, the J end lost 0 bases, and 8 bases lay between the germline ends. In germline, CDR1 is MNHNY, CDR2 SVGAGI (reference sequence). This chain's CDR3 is CASSYGQVNTEAFF. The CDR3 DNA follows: TGTGCCAGCAGTTATGGCCAGGTGAACACTGAAGCTTTCTTT.

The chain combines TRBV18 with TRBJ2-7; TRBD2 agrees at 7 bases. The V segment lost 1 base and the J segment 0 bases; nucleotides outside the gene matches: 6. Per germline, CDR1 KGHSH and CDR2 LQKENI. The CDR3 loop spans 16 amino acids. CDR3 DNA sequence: TGTGCCAGCTCACCACTTGGCGCTAGCGGCTCCTACGAGCAGTACTTC. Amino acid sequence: CASSPLGASGSYEQYF.

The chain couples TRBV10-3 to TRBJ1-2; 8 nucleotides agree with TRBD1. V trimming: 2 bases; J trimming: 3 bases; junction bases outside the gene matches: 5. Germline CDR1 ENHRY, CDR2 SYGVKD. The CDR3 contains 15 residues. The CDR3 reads CAISERTGHDYGYTF. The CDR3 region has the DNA TGTGCCATCAGTGAGAGGACAGGGCATGACTATGGCTACACCTTC.

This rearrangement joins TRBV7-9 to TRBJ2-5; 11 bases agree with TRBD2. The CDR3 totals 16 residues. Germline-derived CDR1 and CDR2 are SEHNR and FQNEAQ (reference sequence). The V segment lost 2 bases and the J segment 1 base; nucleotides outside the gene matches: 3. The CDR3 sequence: CASSLSSGGGQETQYF. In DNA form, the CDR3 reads TGTGCCAGCAGCTTAAGTAGCGGGGGGGGCCAAGAGACCCAGTACTTC.

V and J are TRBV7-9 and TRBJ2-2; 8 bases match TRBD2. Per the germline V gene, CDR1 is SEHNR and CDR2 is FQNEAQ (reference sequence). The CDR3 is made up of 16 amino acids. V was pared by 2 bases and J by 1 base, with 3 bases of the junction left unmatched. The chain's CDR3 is CASSLIAGGNTGELFF. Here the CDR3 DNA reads TGTGCCAGCAGCTTAATTGCGGGGGGGAACACCGGGGAGCTGTTTTTT.

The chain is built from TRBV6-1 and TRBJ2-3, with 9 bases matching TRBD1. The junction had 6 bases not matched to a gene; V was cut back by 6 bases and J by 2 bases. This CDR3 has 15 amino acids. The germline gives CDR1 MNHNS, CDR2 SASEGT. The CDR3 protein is CASRDRDRDTDTQYF. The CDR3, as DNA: TGTGCCAGCAGGGACCGGGACAGGGACACAGATACGCAGTATTTT.

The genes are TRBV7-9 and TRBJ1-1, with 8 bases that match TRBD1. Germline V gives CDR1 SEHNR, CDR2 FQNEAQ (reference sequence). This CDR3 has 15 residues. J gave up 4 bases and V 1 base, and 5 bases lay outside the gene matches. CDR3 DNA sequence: TGTGCCAGCAGCTTAGAAGGCAGGGGGCTCACTGAAGCTTTCTTT. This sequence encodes CASSLEGRGLTEAFF.

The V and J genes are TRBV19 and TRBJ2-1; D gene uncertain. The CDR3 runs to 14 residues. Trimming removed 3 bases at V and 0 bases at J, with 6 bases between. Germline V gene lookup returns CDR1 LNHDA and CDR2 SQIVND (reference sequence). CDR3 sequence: CASSIWSSYNEQFF. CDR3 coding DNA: TGTGCCAGTAGTATCTGGAGCTCCTACAATGAGCAGTTCTTC.

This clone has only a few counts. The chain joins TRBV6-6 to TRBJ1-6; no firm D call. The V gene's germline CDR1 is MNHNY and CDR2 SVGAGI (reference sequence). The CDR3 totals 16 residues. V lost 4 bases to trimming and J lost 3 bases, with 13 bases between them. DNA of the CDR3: TGTGCCAGCAGTTCCCTACGGGGTTACTATAATTCACCCCTCCACTTT. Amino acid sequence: CASSSLRGYYNSPLHF.

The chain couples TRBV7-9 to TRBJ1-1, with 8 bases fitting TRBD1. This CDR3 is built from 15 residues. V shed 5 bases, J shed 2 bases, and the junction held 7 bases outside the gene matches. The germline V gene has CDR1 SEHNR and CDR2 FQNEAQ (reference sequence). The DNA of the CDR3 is TGTGCCAGCAGCAACCTCGGACAGGGAAACACTGAAGCTTTCTTT. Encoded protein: CASSNLGQGNTEAFF.